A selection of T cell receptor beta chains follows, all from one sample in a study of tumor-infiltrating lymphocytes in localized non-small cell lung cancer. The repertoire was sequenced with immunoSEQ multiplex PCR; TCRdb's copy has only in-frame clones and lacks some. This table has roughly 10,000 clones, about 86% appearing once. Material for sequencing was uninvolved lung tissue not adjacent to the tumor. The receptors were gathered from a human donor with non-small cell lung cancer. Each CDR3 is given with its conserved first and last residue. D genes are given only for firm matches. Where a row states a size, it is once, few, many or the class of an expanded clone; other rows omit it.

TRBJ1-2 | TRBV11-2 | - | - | CASSGDRRGYGYTF | TGTGCCAGCAGCGGGGACCGACGGGGCTATGGCTACACCTTC
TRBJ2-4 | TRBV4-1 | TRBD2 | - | CASSPDGGTRYF | TGCGCCAGCAGCCCGGACGGGGGGACGCGATACTTC
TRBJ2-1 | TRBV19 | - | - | CASAPGASEQFF | TGTGCCAGCGCCCCAGGGGCGTCTGAGCAGTTCTTC
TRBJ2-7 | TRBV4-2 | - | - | CASSQASGAGYEQYF | TGTGCCAGCAGCCAAGCATCTGGGGCGGGCTACGAGCAGTACTTC
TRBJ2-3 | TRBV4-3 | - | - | CASSQGSRNTQYF | TGCGCCAGCAGCCAAGGAAGCCGGAATACGCAGTATTTT
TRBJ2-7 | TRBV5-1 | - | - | CASSLAGRGPYEQYF | TGCGCCAGCAGCTTGGCAGGGCGGGGGCCCTACGAGCAGTACTTC
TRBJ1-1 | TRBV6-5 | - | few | CASSPQGINTEAFF | TGTGCCAGCAGTCCTCAGGGGATCAACACTGAAGCTTTCTTT
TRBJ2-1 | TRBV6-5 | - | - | CASSPGTRGANEQFF | TGTGCCAGCAGTCCCGGGACGCGAGGGGCCAATGAGCAGTTCTTC
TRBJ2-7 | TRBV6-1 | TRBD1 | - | CASRTVGTGGIKQYF | TGTGCCAGCAGAACTGTCGGGACAGGGGGGATCAAGCAGTACTTC
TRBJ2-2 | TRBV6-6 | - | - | CASSYSDVSGELFF | TGTGCCAGCAGTTACTCGGACGTTTCCGGGGAGCTGTTTTTT
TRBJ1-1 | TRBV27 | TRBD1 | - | CASSGQGRAEAFF | TGTGCCAGCAGCGGACAGGGGAGGGCTGAAGCTTTCTTT
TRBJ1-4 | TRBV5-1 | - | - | CASSLVPEKLFF | TGCGCCAGCAGCTTGGTACCCGAAAAACTGTTTTTT
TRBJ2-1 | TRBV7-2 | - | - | CASSLVAGAGNEQFF | TGTGCCAGCAGCTTAGTGGCAGGGGCGGGGAATGAGCAGTTCTTC
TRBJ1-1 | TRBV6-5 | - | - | CASSYTWGEGNTEAFF | TGTGCCAGCAGTTACACGTGGGGGGAAGGAAACACTGAAGCTTTCTTT
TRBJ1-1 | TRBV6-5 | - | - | CASSRRNTEAFF | TGTGCCAGCAGTCGGAGGAACACTGAAGCTTTCTTT
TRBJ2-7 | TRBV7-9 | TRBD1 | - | CASSSALGQGKNNEQYF | TGTGCCAGCAGCTCGGCCCTGGGACAGGGGAAGAACAACGAGCAGTACTTC
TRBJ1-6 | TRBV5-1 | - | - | CASSWDIRSPLHF | TGCGCCAGCAGCTGGGACATTCGATCACCCCTCCACTTT
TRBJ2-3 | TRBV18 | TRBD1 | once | CASSPGQGSDTQYF | TGTGCCAGCTCACCAGGACAGGGTTCAGATACGCAGTATTTT
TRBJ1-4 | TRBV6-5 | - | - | CASSYSGGGKLFF | TGTGCCAGCAGTTACTCGGGGGGGGGAAAACTGTTTTTT
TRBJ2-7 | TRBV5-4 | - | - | CASSLVGIGASEQYF | TGTGCCAGCAGCTTGGTGGGTATAGGGGCTTCCGAGCAGTACTTC
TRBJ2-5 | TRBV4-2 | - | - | CASSLGEQETQYF | TGTGCCAGCAGCCTAGGGGAGCAAGAGACCCAGTACTTC
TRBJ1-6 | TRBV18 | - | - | CASSPPELPDSPLHF | TGTGCCAGCTCACCACCTGAGTTACCTGATTCACCCCTCCACTTT
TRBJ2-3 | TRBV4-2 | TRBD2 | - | CASSQAPQRGYTDTQYF | TGTGCCAGCAGCCAAGCTCCACAGCGGGGGTACACAGATACGCAGTATTTT
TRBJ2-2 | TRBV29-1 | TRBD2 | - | CSVEETSGGILGTGELFF | TGCAGCGTTGAAGAAACTAGCGGGGGGATACTGGGGACCGGGGAGCTGTTTTTT
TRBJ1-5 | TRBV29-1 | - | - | CSVRDGDSNQPQHF | TGCAGCGTCCGGGACGGAGATAGCAATCAGCCCCAGCATTTT
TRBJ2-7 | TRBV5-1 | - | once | CASSSGTVTYEQYF | TGCGCCAGCAGCTCCGGGACGGTAACCTACGAGCAGTACTTC
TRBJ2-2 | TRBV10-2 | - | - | CASSGSGHPLTGELFF | TGCGCCAGCAGTGGTTCGGGACACCCATTGACCGGGGAGCTGTTTTTT
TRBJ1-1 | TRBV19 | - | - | CASHAYGGVKMNTEAFF | TGTGCAAGTCACGCATACGGGGGGGTAAAGATGAACACTGAAGCTTTCTTT
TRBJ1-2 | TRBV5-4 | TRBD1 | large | CASSGGDRGEEGYTF | TGTGCCAGCAGCGGGGGGGACAGGGGAGAGGAGGGCTACACCTTC
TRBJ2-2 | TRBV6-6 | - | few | CASSYSGANTGELFF | TGTGCCAGCAGTTACTCAGGGGCGAACACCGGGGAGCTGTTTTTT
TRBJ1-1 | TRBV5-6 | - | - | CASSSIYRTNTEAFF | TGTGCCAGCAGCTCTATATACAGGACCAACACTGAAGCTTTCTTT
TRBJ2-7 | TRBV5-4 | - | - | CASRSRQGSDEQYF | TGTGCCAGCAGGAGTCGTCAGGGGAGTGACGAGCAGTACTTC
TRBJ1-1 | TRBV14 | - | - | CASSQDLVRVTEAFF | TGTGCCAGCAGCCAAGATCTGGTCAGGGTCACTGAAGCTTTCTTT
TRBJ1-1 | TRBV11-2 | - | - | CASSLGGSYTEAFF | TGTGCCAGCAGTCTAGGGGGATCATACACTGAAGCTTTCTTT
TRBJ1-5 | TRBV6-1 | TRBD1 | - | CASKTGRDWGQPQHF | TGTGCCAGCAAGACAGGGAGAGATTGGGGCCAGCCCCAGCATTTT
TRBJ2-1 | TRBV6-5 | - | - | CASSSNRPDEQFF | TGTGCCAGCAGTTCCAACCGGCCTGATGAGCAGTTCTTC
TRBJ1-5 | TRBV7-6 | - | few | CASNGCQRQPQHF | TGTGCCAGCAACGGATGTCAACGGCAGCCCCAGCATTTT
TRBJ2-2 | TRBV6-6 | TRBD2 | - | CASSFPTSGGSGELFF | TGTGCCAGCAGTTTTCCGACTAGCGGCGGATCCGGGGAGCTGTTTTTT
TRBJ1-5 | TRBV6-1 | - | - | CASRRATGNQPQHF | TGTGCCAGCAGGAGGGCGACTGGCAATCAGCCCCAGCATTTT
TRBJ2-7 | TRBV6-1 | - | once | CASSYRGDRSYEQYF | TGTGCCAGCAGCTACCGGGGGGACAGGTCCTACGAGCAGTACTTC
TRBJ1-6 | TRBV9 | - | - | CASSVKPGYNSPLHF | TGTGCCAGCAGCGTAAAGCCGGGATATAATTCACCCCTCCACTTT